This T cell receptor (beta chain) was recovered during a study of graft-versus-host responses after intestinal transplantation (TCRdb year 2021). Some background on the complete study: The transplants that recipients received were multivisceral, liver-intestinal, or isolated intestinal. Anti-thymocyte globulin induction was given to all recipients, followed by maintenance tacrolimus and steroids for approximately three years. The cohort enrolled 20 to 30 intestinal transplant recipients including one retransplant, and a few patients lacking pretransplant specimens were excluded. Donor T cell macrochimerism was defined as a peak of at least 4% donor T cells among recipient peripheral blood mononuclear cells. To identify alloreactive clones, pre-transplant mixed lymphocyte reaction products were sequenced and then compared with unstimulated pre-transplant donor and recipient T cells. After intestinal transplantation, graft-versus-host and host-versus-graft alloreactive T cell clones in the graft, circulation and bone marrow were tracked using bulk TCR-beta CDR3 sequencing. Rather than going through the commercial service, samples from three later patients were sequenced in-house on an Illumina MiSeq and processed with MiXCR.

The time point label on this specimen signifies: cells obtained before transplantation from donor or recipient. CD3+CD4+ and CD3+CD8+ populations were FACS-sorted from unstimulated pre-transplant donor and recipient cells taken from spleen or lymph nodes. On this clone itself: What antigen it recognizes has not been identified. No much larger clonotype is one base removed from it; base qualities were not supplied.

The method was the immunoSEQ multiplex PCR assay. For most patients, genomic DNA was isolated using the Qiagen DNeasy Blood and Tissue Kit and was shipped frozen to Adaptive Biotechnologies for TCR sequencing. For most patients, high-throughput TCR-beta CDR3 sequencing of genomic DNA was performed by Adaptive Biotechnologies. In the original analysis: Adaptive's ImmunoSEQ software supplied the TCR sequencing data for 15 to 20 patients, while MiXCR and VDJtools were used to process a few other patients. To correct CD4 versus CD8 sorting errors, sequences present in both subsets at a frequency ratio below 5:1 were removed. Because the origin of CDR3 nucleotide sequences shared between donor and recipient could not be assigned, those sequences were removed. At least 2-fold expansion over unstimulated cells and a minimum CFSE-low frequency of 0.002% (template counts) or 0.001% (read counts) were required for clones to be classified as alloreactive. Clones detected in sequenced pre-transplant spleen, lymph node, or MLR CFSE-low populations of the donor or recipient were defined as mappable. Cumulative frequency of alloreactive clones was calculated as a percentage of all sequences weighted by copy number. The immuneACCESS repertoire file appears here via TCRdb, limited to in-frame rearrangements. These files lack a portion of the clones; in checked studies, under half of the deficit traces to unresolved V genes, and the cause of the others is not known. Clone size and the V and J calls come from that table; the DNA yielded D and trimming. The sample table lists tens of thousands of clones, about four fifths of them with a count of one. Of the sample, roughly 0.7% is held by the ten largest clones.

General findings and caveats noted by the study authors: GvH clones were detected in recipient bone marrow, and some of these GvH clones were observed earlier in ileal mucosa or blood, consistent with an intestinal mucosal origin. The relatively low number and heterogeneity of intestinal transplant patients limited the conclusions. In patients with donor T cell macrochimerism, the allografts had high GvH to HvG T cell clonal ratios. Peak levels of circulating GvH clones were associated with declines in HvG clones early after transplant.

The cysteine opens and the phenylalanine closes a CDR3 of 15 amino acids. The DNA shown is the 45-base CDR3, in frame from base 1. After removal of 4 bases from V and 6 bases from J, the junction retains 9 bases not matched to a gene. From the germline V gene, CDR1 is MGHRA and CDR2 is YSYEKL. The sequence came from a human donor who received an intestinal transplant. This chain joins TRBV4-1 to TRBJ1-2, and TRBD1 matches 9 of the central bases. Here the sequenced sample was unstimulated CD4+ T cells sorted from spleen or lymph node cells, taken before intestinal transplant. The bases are TGCGCCAGCAGCCGCCAGGACAGGGGATTTAATGGCTACACCTTC. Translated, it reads CASSRQDRGFNGYTF.